This TCR beta chain came from a study of T cells in localized non-small cell lung cancer. On this clone: The target antigen is unknown. The germline gene is not matched at one end of the junction; a read error may be the cause.

Overall study findings and caveats: Longer overall survival was associated with a higher density of T cells in the blood. It remains possible that heterogeneity exists, since only one tumor region was sequenced.

The data were produced by immunoSEQ multiplex PCR, yet TCRdb's version contains in-frame clones alone and is incomplete. The sample shows 35,000 to 50,000 clones, about 90% of them seen only once. The CDR3 extends over 15 amino acids. CDR1 is MNHNY, CDR2 SVGAGI, per germline (reference sequence). This receptor was taken from a man between 35 and 75 years old with stage I lung adenocarcinoma. The chain joins TRBV6-6 to TRBJ2-5, with 7 positions matching TRBD2. The source material was peripheral blood, sampled before any cancer treatment. As DNA, the CDR3 is TGTGCCAGCAGTTACTCCGGAATTAGCGGGCGATCTTTGAACTTC. Residues: CASSYSGISGRSLNF.